The rows below give T cell receptor beta chains drawn from one sample of a study of T cell responses to AZD1222 COVID-19 vaccine. The protocol was immunoSEQ multiplex PCR, while the TCRdb copy is restricted to in-frame clones and leaves out a portion. The table lists 85,000 to 90,000 clones, 88% of them singletons. The sequenced sample was peripheral blood, obtained on day 0 of MenACWY control vaccination. The receptors originated from an adult in good health. Both conserved end residues are part of each CDR3. The D gene is left open where the match is weak. A row's size may be missing; if present it is once, few, many or a size class.

j_gene | v_gene | d_gene | abundance | CDR3nt | CDR3aa
TRBJ1-4 | TRBV30 | TRBD1 | . | TGTGCCTGGAGTAGGGACAGGGGATGGGAAGGGAATGAAAAACTGTTTTTT | CAWSRDRGWEGNEKLFF
TRBJ1-3 | TRBV28 | TRBD1 | . | TGTGCCAGCAGTGGACAGGGGGCTGGAAACACCATATATTTT | CASSGQGAGNTIYF
TRBJ1-2 | TRBV5-4 | . | . | TGTGCCAGCAGCTTAAAGGGGCCGGGAGCCTATGGCTACACCTTC | CASSLKGPGAYGYTF
TRBJ2-3 | TRBV7-3 | . | . | TGTGCCAGCAGCTTTGGCCCCACAGATACGCAGTATTTT | CASSFGPTDTQYF
TRBJ2-1 | TRBV7-9 | TRBD2 | medium-sized | TGTGCCAGCAGCTTAATGGGACTAGCGGGTTACAATGAGCAGTTCTTC | CASSLMGLAGYNEQFF
TRBJ2-5 | TRBV7-3 | . | . | TGTGCCAGCAGCTTAAGGTCCGGGAACCGCGAGACCCAGTACTTC | CASSLRSGNRETQYF
TRBJ2-3 | TRBV28 | . | once | TGTGCCAGCAGCCTACGGACAGTTGCCACAGGTACGCAGTATTTT | CASSLRTVATGTQYF
TRBJ2-4 | TRBV19 | TRBD1 | . | TGTGCCAGTAGTAAGAGACAGGGGAAGACCGCCGGGGGCATTCAGTACTTC | CASSKRQGKTAGGIQYF
TRBJ2-2 | TRBV5-1 | TRBD1 | . | TGCGCCAGCAGCTTGGCCGACACCTTGACAGGGTTGTTTTTT | CASSLADTLTGLFF
TRBJ2-3 | TRBV18 | TRBD2 | . | TGTGCCAGCTCACCATATACTAGCGGGGCTGATTCCACAGATACGCAGTATTTT | CASSPYTSGADSTDTQYF
TRBJ2-3 | TRBV2 | . | . | TGTGCCAGCAGCGCGACTAAAGATACGCAGTATTTT | CASSATKDTQYF
TRBJ2-3 | TRBV5-4 | . | . | TGTGCCAGCAGTATGGTTTCTTACGAATGGGATACGCAGTATTTT | CASSMVSYEWDTQYF